The 21 T cell receptor beta chains below come from one sample, sequenced in a study of blood T cell repertoires in COVID-19. The table came from immunoSEQ multiplex PCR; TCRdb's copy has only in-frame clones and leaves some out. Counted here are approximately 210,000 clones, 86% occurring once; the ten biggest clones make up more than 0.7%. The sample consisted of peripheral blood. These TCRs come from a woman between 70 and 85 years old with acute or convalescent COVID-19.

This clone was seen a single time. The chain joins TRBV7-2 to TRBJ2-1, with 11 bases identical to TRBD1. CDR3 size: 16 residues. Germline V lookup: CDR1 SGHTA, CDR2 FQGNSA. Trimming at V came to 3 bases and at J to 7 bases, leaving 8 bases not matched to a gene. CDR3 sequence (DNA): TGTGCCAGCAGCTTCTTTTCCGGACAGGGGGCAAATGAGCAGTTCTTC. It codes for CASSFFSGQGANEQFF.

The chain carries TRBV3-1 (or the pseudogene TRBV3-2) and TRBJ1-1; 9 bases are a match to TRBD1. The trim removed 6 bases at V and 8 bases at J, leaving 4 bases unmatched. The CDR3 covers 12 residues. Germline CDR1 is LGHDT and CDR2 is YNNKEL (reference sequence). The chain's CDR3 is CASSFGQGEAFF. The DNA of the CDR3 is TGTGCCAGCAGTTTCGGACAGGGGGAAGCTTTCTTT.

The chain links TRBV5-4 to TRBJ1-6; tentative D call: TRBD1 (6 bases). The length of the CDR3 is 15 residues. Germline V CDR1 and CDR2: SGHNT, YYREEE (reference sequence). V was cut by 6 bases and J by 5 bases, with 15 bases left in between. The CDR3 sequence: CASKGTGRNNSPLHF. The DNA for the CDR3 is TGTGCCAGCAAAGGAACAGGGCGTAATAATTCACCCCTCCACTTT.

The rearrangement joins TRBV6-5 to TRBJ2-7; 8 bases fit TRBD1. The V gene end was trimmed by 3 bases and the J gene end by 6 bases; junction bases not matched to a gene: 10. The CDR3 is 15 amino acids. CDR1 and CDR2 (germline): MNHEY, SVGAGI. The CDR3, as DNA: TGTGCCAGCAGTTATCAGGGACAGGTCTTTGCCGAGCAGTACTTC. It is translated as CASSYQGQVFAEQYF.

The CDR3, as DNA: TGTGCTAGTGGTCCGGGACAGGGCTCCCAAGAGACCCAGTACTTC. Amino acid sequence: CASGPGQGSQETQYF. This chain joins TRBV12-5 and TRBJ2-5; TRBD1 matches 9 bases. The CDR3 spans 15 residues. The J segment lost 1 base and the V segment lost 5 bases, leaving 5 bases of the junction unmatched. Germline V gene lookup returns CDR1 LGHNT and CDR2 FRNRAP.

This clone appeared a single time. The J gene is TRBJ1-2, the V gene TRBV6-5; possibly TRBD1 for D (5 bases). CDR1 and CDR2 (germline): MNHEY, SVGAGI. The CDR3 runs to 13 residues. V was clipped by 10 bases and J by 0 bases, with 12 bases between them. CDR3: CATIETANYGYTF. The CDR3 DNA is TGTGCCACTATTGAGACAGCTAACTATGGCTACACCTTC.

CDR3 region: CASSPATGRNTEAFF. The DNA of the CDR3 is TGTGCCAGCAGCCCCGCGACAGGGAGAAACACTGAAGCTTTCTTT. The rearrangement links TRBV7-2 to TRBJ1-1, with 7 bases lining up with TRBD1. Trimming cost V 5 bases and J 2 bases; bases outside gene matches: 8. Germline values: CDR1 SGHTA, CDR2 FQGNSA. The CDR3 covers 15 residues.

CDR3 region: CASSPGGQKYNEQFF. The CDR3, as DNA: TGCGCCAGCAGCCCAGGCGGACAGAAGTACAATGAGCAGTTCTTC. V and J are TRBV5-1 and TRBJ2-1; D may be TRBD1 (6 bases). The V end lost 4 bases, the J end lost 4 bases, and 15 bases lay between the germline ends. The CDR3 spans 15 residues. Germline V CDR1 and CDR2: SGHRS, YFSETQ.

This rearrangement joins TRBV5-4 to TRBJ2-2; TRBD2 agrees at 8 bases. Germline CDR1 is SGHNT and CDR2 is YYREEE (reference sequence). The V and J ends lost 3 bases and 1 base, in that order; junction bases with no gene match: 8. The CDR3 is 17 residues long. The CDR3 coding sequence is TGTGCCAGCAGCTCCCTCGGACTAGCCCAGAACACCGGGGAGCTGTTTTTT. Its translation is CASSSLGLAQNTGELFF. The whole variable domain, remainder taken from reference TRBV5-4 and TRBJ2-2, is ETGVTQSPTHLIKTRGQQVTLRCSSQSGHNTVSWYQQALGQGPQFIFQYYREEENGRGNFPPRFSGLQFPNYSSELNVNALELDDSALYLCASSSLGLAQNTGELFFGEGSRLTVL.

The gene calls are TRBV7-6 and TRBJ2-5; 13 bases align to TRBD2. V was pared by 3 bases and J by 2 bases, with 6 bases of the junction left unmatched. CDR1 is SGHVS, CDR2 FNYEAQ, per germline. This CDR3 has 17 amino acids. CDR3 protein: CASSLVGLAGPQETQYF. The CDR3 nucleotides are TGTGCCAGCAGCTTGGTGGGACTAGCGGGACCTCAAGAGACCCAGTACTTC.

This clone was recorded only once. The chain uses TRBV29-1 and TRBJ2-7; D unresolved. The V gene's germline CDR1 is SQVTM and CDR2 ANQGSEA. CDR3 length equals 9 residues. V lost 8 bases and J lost 6, with 8 bases in between. Here the CDR3 DNA reads TGCAGCTTAATTCCCGAGCAGTACTTC. It is translated as CSLIPEQYF.

The count of this clone is one. This chain links TRBV11-2 with TRBJ2-3; TRBD1 might be the D (6 bases). The CDR3 runs 14 residues. The germline CDR1 and CDR2 sequences are SGHAT and FQNNGV. V was pared by 2 bases and J by 3 bases, with 9 bases between. Written as DNA, the CDR3 is TGTGCCAGCAGCTTATACAGGGTGACAGATACGCAGTATTTT. Translated, it gives CASSLYRVTDTQYF.

This chain joins TRBV9 and TRBJ1-6; 7 bases align to TRBD1. The CDR3 covers 17 residues. V was clipped by 0 bases and J by 10 bases; unmatched bases: 13. Germline values: CDR1 SGDLS, CDR2 YYNGEE. In nucleotides, the CDR3 is TGTGCCAGCAGCGTAGACCTGGGACAGAGGGGGAACTCACCCCTCCACTTT. It specifies CASSVDLGQRGNSPLHF.

With respect to this clone: This CDR3 is also generated by other DNA sequences in the sample. This chain joins TRBV18 and TRBJ2-3; 8 nucleotides agree with TRBD1. This CDR3 comprises 15 residues. The V segment lost 2 bases and the J segment 4 bases; nucleotides outside the gene matches: 5. Germline V gene lookup returns CDR1 KGHSH and CDR2 LQKENI. CDR3 in DNA: TGTGCCAGCTCACCAGGTCAGGGGGCGGCAGATACGCAGTATTTT. It specifies CASSPGQGAADTQYF.

The chain has TRBV3-1 (or the pseudogene TRBV3-2) and TRBJ1-4, with TRBD1 identical over 7 bases. The junction had 4 bases not matched to a gene; V was cut back by 3 bases and J by 0 bases. The CDR3 is made up of 16 amino acids. Germline V gene lookup returns CDR1 LGHDT and CDR2 YNNKEL (reference sequence). The CDR3 spells CASSHGTVATNEKLFF. In nucleotides, the CDR3 is TGTGCCAGCAGCCACGGGACAGTCGCAACTAATGAAAAACTGTTTTTT.

This rearrangement joins TRBV7-2 to TRBJ2-1; D is unresolved. Germline CDR1 and CDR2: SGHTA and FQGNSA. Between the trimmed V and J ends, which lost 1 base and 0 bases, there was a span of 7 bases. This CDR3 contains 15 residues. This CDR3 is CASSLDPSSYNEQFF. The CDR3 coding sequence is TGTGCCAGCAGCTTAGATCCCAGCTCCTACAATGAGCAGTTCTTC.

This clone was observed a single time. The J gene is TRBJ1-1, the V gene TRBV27; no definite D call. Germline CDR1 is MNHEY and CDR2 is SMNVEV (reference sequence). V was clipped by 5 bases and J by 0 bases, with 7 bases between them. CDR3 length: 13 residues. The CDR3 nucleotides are TGTGCCAGCAGTCACCACATGAACACTGAAGCTTTCTTT. It yields the protein CASSHHMNTEAFF.

The V gene is TRBV7-8, the J gene TRBJ2-5, with TRBD2 matching over 13 bases. The CDR3 length is 15 residues. Germline-derived CDR1 and CDR2 are SGHVS and FQNEAQ. V gave up 5 bases and J gave up 7 bases; unmatched junction bases: 7. The CDR3 reads CASSELAGGPGTQYF. Written as DNA, the CDR3 is TGTGCCAGCAGCGAACTAGCGGGAGGGCCGGGGACCCAGTACTTC.

The rearrangement uses TRBV19 and TRBJ1-5; TRBD1 matches at 7 bases. Germline V gene sequence: CDR1 LNHDA, CDR2 SQIVND (reference sequence). Trimming at V came to 6 bases and at J to 0 bases, leaving 17 bases not matched to a gene. The CDR3 is 19 residues long. CDR3 protein: CASRRSGTVNAGSNQPQHF. CDR3 nucleotide sequence: TGTGCCAGTAGACGATCCGGGACAGTAAACGCCGGTAGCAATCAGCCCCAGCATTTT.

This chain joins TRBV27 and TRBJ2-5; perhaps TRBD2 as D (6 bases). The V end was cut by 8 bases, the J end by 1 base, with 17 bases between. CDR1 MNHEY and CDR2 SMNVEV come from the germline V gene (reference sequence). The CDR3 extends over 15 amino acids. The CDR3 spells CASARTTSRQETQYF. The CDR3 coding sequence is TGTGCCAGCGCTCGGACTACTAGCCGCCAAGAGACCCAGTACTTC.

This rearrangement joins TRBV5-4 to TRBJ2-7, with 10 bases aligning to TRBD1. Losses at the gene ends were 2 bases for V and 5 bases for J; bases not matched to a gene: 7. From germline, CDR1 is SGHNT and CDR2 YYREEE (reference sequence). The CDR3 runs to 15 residues. CDR3 bases: TGTGCCAGCAGCTTAGCCGGGACAGGGGTCCACGAGCAGTACTTC. Its protein is CASSLAGTGVHEQYF.